A single sample gave rise to the 10 T cell receptor beta chains below, sequenced in a study of cytomegalovirus exposure and HLA in healthy donors. The study ran its PCR with 60 Vbeta and 13 Jbeta primers. Sequencing used immunoSEQ multiplex PCR; TCRdb keeps in-frame clones, though not all of them. This sample has 150,000 to 200,000 clones, with over 60% found just once. The sequencing sample was made of PBMCs. These receptors were collected from a man in his fifties or sixties in good health and CMV-seropositive.

This clone was counted a single time. One junction end disagrees with the germline gene, perhaps due to a read error. The chain uses TRBV7-9 and TRBJ2-2; TRBD1 agrees at 9 bases. Germline CDR1 reads SEHNR; CDR2 reads FQNEAQ (reference sequence). This CDR3 region has 16 residues. DNA of the CDR3: TGTTCCAGCAGCTCACCGGGACAGGGCAACACCGGGGAGCTGTTTTTT. It codes for CSSSSPGQGNTGELFF.

In this sample, this clone turned up a few times. The chain has TRBV4-2 and TRBJ1-2; D uncertain. Trimming pared 0 bases from V and 4 bases from J, leaving 6 bases between. This CDR3 has 13 residues. Germline values: CDR1 LGHNA, CDR2 YNFKEQ. CDR3 amino acids: CASSQDGTYGYTF. The CDR3 region has the DNA TGTGCCAGCAGCCAAGACGGTACCTATGGCTACACCTTC.

V gene TRBV30 combines with J gene TRBJ1-5; TRBD1 agrees at 8 bases. Germline assignment: CDR1 GTSNPN and CDR2 SVGIG (reference sequence). V shed 5 bases, J shed 0 bases, and the junction held 0 bases outside the gene matches. The CDR3 is 13 amino acids. Here the CDR3 DNA reads TGTGCCTGGGGACAGGGTAGCAATCAGCCCCAGCATTTT. This gives the protein CAWGQGSNQPQHF.

V usage is TRBV28 and J usage is TRBJ1-2, with TRBD1 matching over 7 bases. The ends lost 6 bases at V and 7 bases at J; junction bases unmatched: 11. The CDR3 spans 14 residues. CDR1 is MDHEN and CDR2 is SYDVKM in the germline V gene. The CDR3 DNA is TGTGCCAGCAGATCCGGTCGACAGGGTGCTGGCTACACCTTC. Translation gives CASRSGRQGAGYTF.

The chain combines TRBV7-2 with TRBJ2-2, with a possible D match to TRBD1 (6 bases). In germline, CDR1 is SGHTA, CDR2 FQGNSA. Between the trimmed V and J ends, which lost 5 bases and 0 bases, there was a span of 13 bases. There are 16 residues in the CDR3. CDR3 region: CASSLTGPSNTGELFF. The CDR3, as DNA: TGTGCCAGCAGCCTCACAGGGCCGTCGAACACCGGGGAGCTGTTTTTT.

The chain combines TRBV7-2 with TRBJ1-4; D is unclear. This CDR3 spans 12 amino acids. Germline V gene sequence: CDR1 SGHTA, CDR2 FQGNSA. Trimming stripped 7 bases from V and 4 bases from J, with 7 bases between. As DNA, the CDR3 is TGTGCCAGCACCCAGGATAATGAAAAACTGTTTTTT. It translates to CASTQDNEKLFF.

The J gene is TRBJ1-6, the V gene TRBV28; TRBD1 agrees at 7 bases. Germline V gene data show CDR1 as MDHEN and CDR2 as SYDVKM. The CDR3 length is 15 residues. V shed 6 bases and J 10 bases; nucleotides not matched to a gene: 12. The CDR3 sequence: CASSPLRQGGSPLHF. CDR3 nucleotide sequence: TGTGCCAGCAGCCCTCTACGACAGGGCGGATCACCCCTCCACTTT.

CDR3 sequence (DNA): TGCGCCAGCAGCTTGGTAACAGGATACTCCACTGAAGCTTTCTTT. This sequence encodes CASSLVTGYSTEAFF. The chain uses TRBV5-1 and TRBJ1-1; weak D call: TRBD1 (5 bases). V was cut by 0 bases and J by 4 bases, with 13 bases left in between. CDR1 is SGHRS, CDR2 YFSETQ, per germline. CDR3 length: 15 residues.

The chain links TRBV5-4 to TRBJ1-2; D is unresolved. This CDR3 has 13 amino acids. V gave up 1 base and J gave up 0 bases, with 4 bases separating them. Germline-derived CDR1 and CDR2 are SGHNT and YYREEE (reference sequence). The CDR3 is CASSLTANYGYTF. The CDR3 coding sequence is TGTGCCAGCAGCTTGACGGCTAACTATGGCTACACCTTC.

V and J are TRBV5-4 and TRBJ2-1, with TRBD2 matching over 9 bases. Germline V gives CDR1 SGHNT, CDR2 YYREEE (reference sequence). The CDR3 has 15 amino acids. The V and J ends lost 5 bases and 7 bases, in that order; junction bases with no gene match: 10. The chain's CDR3 is CASSIWRGGMNEQFF. For the CDR3, the DNA is TGTGCCAGCAGTATCTGGCGGGGGGGCATGAATGAGCAGTTCTTC.